This entry is about one T cell receptor beta chain. What it binds is not known. This CDR3 has 13 amino acids. The V end lost 5 bases, the J end lost 10 bases, and 12 bases lay between the germline ends. The germline V gene has CDR1 LNHNV and CDR2 YYDKDF (reference sequence). Profiled with immunoSEQ multiplex PCR; TCRdb holds only in-frame clones, not every one. The sample records approximately 12,000 clones, about 86% being singletons. The record originates from a study of T cells in localized non-small cell lung cancer. Study-wide points: There was an association of higher blood T cell density with longer overall survival. It was uninvolved adjacent lung that showed the highest T cell clonality, exceeding tumor.

V usage is TRBV15 and J usage is TRBJ1-6; perhaps TRBD1 as D (5 bases). The sample was peripheral blood, taken before any cancer treatment. This sequence was found in a male donor older than 55 with stage I lung adenocarcinoma. CDR3 in amino acids: CATSDRRGSPLHF. The CDR3 nucleotides read TGTGCCACCAGCGACAGAAGGGGCTCACCCCTCCACTTT.